The 25 T cell receptor beta chains reported below all come from one sample, sequenced in a study of T-cell memory formation after mild COVID-19. Each CDR3 protein is one row after TCRdb ran MiXCR on the 5' RACE reads. Here the sample spans 470,000 or so distinct CDR3 sequences, roughly 25% being singletons. The sequenced sample consisted of PBMCs or a T cell subset sorted from them (not recorded which). The receptors come from an adult woman who had mild COVID-19 (a few samples of this study predate the infection). Cell type and time point are not known.

V is TRBV12-3 or TRBV12-4 and J is TRBJ2-1, with TRBD1 matching 9 bases. V shed 1 base, J shed 9 bases, and the junction held 16 bases outside the gene matches. The CDR3 length is 18 residues. As DNA, the CDR3 is TGTGCCAGCAGTTTAGGTATGTTAGGGACAGGGTTGTTCGGTGAGCAGTTCTTC. Translating gives CASSLGMLGTGLFGEQFF.

This clonotype has only a few counts. This chain joins TRBV12-3 or TRBV12-4 and TRBJ1-3; D is uncertain. The CDR3 spans 16 residues. Trimming removed 6 bases at V and 0 bases at J, with 15 bases between. The CDR3 DNA follows: TGTGCCAGCAGGGATGCATTGGTAAACTCTGGAAACACCATATATTTT. This translates into CASRDALVNSGNTIYF.

The chain links TRBV10-3 to TRBJ2-5; D is possibly TRBD1 (6 bases). The V gene's germline CDR1 is ENHRY and CDR2 SYGVKD. This CDR3 contains 15 residues. V lost 3 bases to trimming and J lost 4 bases, with 15 bases between them. CDR3 DNA sequence: TGTGCCATCAGTGAATCTCAGGGGACGGGAGAGACCCAGTACTTC. It translates to CAISESQGTGETQYF.

This clonotype was detected only a few times. This chain connects TRBV7-2 to TRBJ1-6; TRBD1 is a possible D gene (5 bases). CDR3 size: 15 residues. In germline, CDR1 is SGHTA, CDR2 FQGNSA. Trimming shortened V by 1 base and J by 5 bases, and 9 bases separated the two germline ends. The CDR3 sequence is CASSLVGGDNSPLHF. The CDR3 nucleotides are TGTGCCAGCAGCTTAGTGGGGGGGGATAATTCACCCCTCCACTTT.

The chain combines TRBV25-1 with TRBJ1-2, with D possibly being TRBD1 (5 bases). This CDR3 has 14 residues. Germline loops: CDR1 MGHDK, CDR2 SYGVNS. The V end lost 3 bases, the J end lost 7 bases, and 15 bases lay between the germline ends. CDR3 amino acids: CASSDHYRTGGYTF. The CDR3 nucleotides read TGTGCCAGCAGTGATCACTACAGGACGGGTGGCTACACCTTC.

This clonotype showed up many times. The chain joins TRBV18 to TRBJ2-6; D might be TRBD1 or TRBD2, each matching 5 bases. The CDR3 runs 16 residues. Between the trimmed V and J ends, which lost 6 bases and 0 bases, there was a span of 12 bases. Germline loops: CDR1 KGHSH, CDR2 LQKENI. CDR3 nucleotides: TGTGCCAGCTCCCGGGACGGTGCCTCTGGGGCCAACGTCCTGACTTTC. Residues: CASSRDGASGANVLTF.

This chain joins TRBV6-1 and TRBJ1-1; no reliable D call. The CDR3 has 14 amino acids. The germline V gene encodes CDR1 MNHNS and CDR2 SASEGT. Trimming removed 0 bases at V and 5 bases at J, with 10 bases between. The CDR3 region has the DNA TGTGCCAGCAGTGAAGCGGTTCGTGGGACTGAAGCTTTCTTT. Translated, it gives CASSEAVRGTEAFF.

Only a few counts were recorded for this clonotype. The gene calls are TRBV7-2 and TRBJ2-3, with a tentative D call TRBD2 (8 bases). Germline-derived CDR1 and CDR2 are SGHTA and FQGNSA. With 11 bases removed from V and 6 bases from J, the gap between germline ends came to 30 bases. This CDR3 contains 17 residues. The CDR3 DNA follows: TGTGCCGGACAGGTAGCGGGGAACCAGGCCCCTGGGGATACGCAGTATTTT. Its translation is CAGQVAGNQAPGDTQYF.

Only a few counts were recorded for this clonotype. J is TRBJ2-7 and V is TRBV6-2 or TRBV6-3; perhaps D is TRBD1 or TRBD2 (5 bases each). The ends were cut back, 6 bases at V and 0 bases at J, with 15 bases in the middle. The CDR3 covers 15 residues. CDR1 is MNHEY, CDR2 SVGEGT, per germline. DNA for the CDR3: TGTGCCAGCAGCGGGACCCAGACGTTCTCCTACGAGCAGTACTTC. It encodes CASSGTQTFSYEQYF.

The rearrangement links TRBV11-2 to TRBJ2-4, with D maybe TRBD2 (7 bases). Germline lookup yields CDR1 SGHAT and CDR2 FQNNGV. The CDR3 length is 17 residues. V was pared by 3 bases and J by 5 bases, with 20 bases between. The CDR3 bases are TGTGCCAGCAGCTTGATAAGGGGGGGCCCCTCCGAAAACATTCAGTACTTC. As protein: CASSLIRGGPSENIQYF.

This chain uses TRBV5-1 with TRBJ1-1, with 7 bases that match TRBD1. The germline V gene encodes CDR1 SGHRS and CDR2 YFSETQ. After removal of 2 bases from V and 3 bases from J, the junction contained 4 bases not matched to a gene. The CDR3 extends over 14 amino acids. The CDR3 DNA follows: TGCGCCAGCAGCTTCCGGGACAGTTACACTGAAGCTTTCTTT. It yields the protein CASSFRDSYTEAFF.

The rearrangement links TRBV7-2 to TRBJ2-2; D is tentatively TRBD1 or TRBD2 (5 bases each). The CDR3 runs 19 residues. Germline V CDR1 and CDR2: SGHTA, FQGNSA. Trimming took 5 bases from V and 1 from J, leaving 23 bases between them. The CDR3 loop reads CASSPPYGDVNENTGELFF. The DNA of the CDR3 is TGTGCCAGCAGCCCCCCTTATGGGGACGTCAATGAGAACACCGGGGAGCTGTTTTTT.

The chain employs TRBV15 and TRBJ2-1; 9 bases map to TRBD1. CDR3 length equals 16 residues. Trimming at V came to 0 bases and at J to 2 bases, leaving 2 bases not matched to a gene. Germline CDR1 and CDR2: LNHNV and YYDKDF (reference sequence). The CDR3 coding sequence is TGTGCCACCAGCAGAGATGGGGACAGGGCCTACAATGAGCAGTTCTTC. Its protein is CATSRDGDRAYNEQFF.

This clonotype appeared a single time. This rearrangement joins TRBV5-4 to TRBJ2-3; 11 bases line up with TRBD2. CDR3 length equals 18 residues. Per germline, CDR1 SGHNT and CDR2 YYREEE (reference sequence). Trimming at V came to 0 bases and at J to 1 base, leaving 7 bases not matched to a gene. CDR3 sequence reads: CASSLAKLAGDGTDTQYF. DNA of the CDR3: TGTGCCAGCAGCTTGGCGAAACTAGCGGGAGATGGCACAGATACGCAGTATTTT.

The rearrangement links TRBV21-1 to TRBJ1-5. TRBV21-1 is a recognized pseudogene. The CDR3 extends over 13 amino acids. The CDR3 nucleotides are TGTGCCAGCAGCAACCAGGGCAATCAGCCCCAGCATTTT. Translated, it gives CASSNQGNQPQHF.

This clonotype came up a few times. The CDR3 sequence: CASSLLAGVKRSTDTQYF. The CDR3 DNA reads TGCGCCAGCAGCTTACTAGCGGGAGTGAAAAGAAGCACAGATACGCAGTATTTT. This chain connects TRBV5-1 to TRBJ2-3; 11 nucleotides line up with TRBD2. The length of the CDR3 is 18 residues. J lost 0 bases, V lost 2 bases, and 8 bases had no gene match. The germline V gene encodes CDR1 SGHRS and CDR2 YFSETQ.

The table lists this clonotype with a few counts. J is TRBJ2-5 and V is TRBV7-8, with TRBD1 as a possible D gene (7 bases). V was shortened by 1 base and J by 4 bases, with 13 bases between the two germline ends. This CDR3 has 15 amino acids. Germline V gene data show CDR1 as SGHVS and CDR2 as FQNEAQ. In DNA, the CDR3 is TGTGCCAGCAGCTTAGTACTTCAGGGGGGAGAGACCCAGTACTTC. This codes for CASSLVLQGGETQYF.

This clonotype appeared a few times. This chain connects TRBV12-3 or TRBV12-4 to TRBJ2-7; D uncertain. The CDR3 spans 12 residues. The V gene lost 9 bases and the J gene lost 6 bases, with 15 bases spanning the gap. The CDR3 DNA is TGTGCCAGTCTTCTCGGAACGGGCGAGCAGTACTTC. The encoded protein is CASLLGTGEQYF.

This clonotype was seen more than once but under ten times. This chain uses TRBV5-1 with TRBJ2-7; a possible D gene is TRBD1 (6 bases). V was trimmed by 4 bases and J by 4 bases, leaving 15 bases between them. Germline CDR1 SGHRS, CDR2 YFSETQ. This CDR3 has 14 residues. CDR3 DNA: TGCGCCAGCAGCGTACAGGGCCTCCGGTACGAGCAGTACTTC. It yields the protein CASSVQGLRYEQYF.

This rearrangement joins TRBV5-1 to TRBJ2-1; 13 bases line up with TRBD2. V shed 4 bases, J shed 2 bases, and the junction held 9 bases outside the gene matches. Germline assignment: CDR1 SGHRS and CDR2 YFSETQ. The CDR3 covers 18 residues. The DNA for the CDR3 is TGCGCCAGCAGCCTACTAGCGGGAGGGCCTACGGCCTACAATGAGCAGTTCTTC. This gives the protein CASSLLAGGPTAYNEQFF.

There are a few counts of this clonotype. The rearrangement links TRBV29-1 to TRBJ2-2, with D perhaps matching TRBD2 (7 bases). This CDR3 has 16 amino acids. V was pared by 6 bases and J by 2 bases, with 19 bases between. The germline V gene has CDR1 SQVTM and CDR2 ANQGSEA. The CDR3 spells CSVGGPTGPNTGELFF. The CDR3 region has the DNA TGCAGCGTGGGGGGGCCGACAGGACCCAACACCGGGGAGCTGTTTTTT.

The chain couples TRBV9 to TRBJ2-7, with D possibly being TRBD2 (5 bases). The CDR3 spans 15 residues. Trimming pared 0 bases from V and 4 bases from J, leaving 14 bases between. In germline, CDR1 is SGDLS, CDR2 YYNGEE. This chain's CDR3 is CASSVDGVGVYEQYF. CDR3 coding DNA: TGTGCCAGCAGCGTAGACGGGGTTGGGGTTTACGAGCAGTACTTC. The complete variable domain, with remaining parts taken from reference TRBV9 and TRBJ2-7, reads DSGVTQTPKHLITATGQRVTLRCSPRSGDLSVYWYQQSLDQGLQFLIQYYNGEERAKGNILERFSAQQFPDLHSELNLSSLELGDSALYFCASSVDGVGVYEQYFGPGTRLTVT.

This clonotype was counted at least ten times. This chain uses TRBV18 with TRBJ2-1; 8 nucleotides agree with TRBD2. With 3 bases clipped from V and 6 bases from J, the junction kept 1 base outside the gene matches. The CDR3 spans 13 residues. The germline V gene has CDR1 KGHSH and CDR2 LQKENI. CDR3 in DNA: TGTGCCAGCTCACCCGGGAGGGCCAATGAGCAGTTCTTC. Encoded protein: CASSPGRANEQFF.

This clonotype was counted between two and nine times. This chain joins TRBV7-3 and TRBJ1-1, with TRBD1 matching 9 bases. With 1 base clipped from V and 5 bases from J, the junction kept 14 bases outside the gene matches. Per the germline V gene, CDR1 is SGHTA and CDR2 is FQGTGA. The CDR3 has 18 residues. Written as DNA, the CDR3 is TGTGCCAGCAGCTTAATACCGGGACAGGGTCCCATGGGGACTGAAGCTTTCTTT. Its translation: CASSLIPGQGPMGTEAFF.

The rearrangement joins TRBV29-1 to TRBJ1-1; D is unclear. CDR1 and CDR2 from the germline V gene are SQVTM and ANQGSEA. V dropped 7 bases and J dropped 2 bases, with 11 bases sitting between them. The CDR3 runs 12 residues. The CDR3 reads CSGTTGNTEAFF. Here the CDR3 DNA reads TGCAGCGGTACGACGGGAAACACTGAAGCTTTCTTT. Full variable domain (missing parts from reference TRBV29-1 and TRBJ1-1): SAVISQKPSRDICQRGTSLTIQCQVDSQVTMMFWYRQQPGQSLTLIATANQGSEATYESGFVIDKFPISRPNLTFSTLTVSNMSPEDSSIYLCSGTTGNTEAFFGQGTRLTVV.